This T cell receptor beta chain was obtained from a study of regulatory T cells in long-lasting Graves disease. Study outcomes and limitations: Preferential use of TRBV28, TRBJ1-2 and TRBJ2-5 was seen in persistent disease. Having only a small sample size may have limited accuracy. Persistent Graves' disease cases displayed lower TCR diversity than newly diagnosed ones.

As for time point: newly diagnosed GD, antithyroid drugs for less than 3 months. The authors made the TCR library using RNA they extracted from PBMCs. Arm-PCR of CDR3 regions and iRepertoire HTBI primers were used to build TCR beta libraries. TCRdb processed the multiplex PCR reads anew with MiXCR; each CDR3 protein has one entry. The sample lists about 210,000 distinct CDR3 sequences, around a fifth seen once, with 10% to 15% in the top ten. The germline V gene encodes CDR1 MDHEN and CDR2 SYDVKM. The V segment lost 3 bases and the J segment 9 bases; nucleotides outside the gene matches: 3. The CDR3 has 14 amino acids. This clonotype was observed many times. What it binds is unknown. This sample also appeared in a second study, on T cells in Graves' hyperthyroidism and ophthalmopathy. That source adds: Blood also showed most of the thyroid clonotypes that were expanded above 0.001.

This TCR was recovered from a woman under 40 with Graves disease. Sequencing was performed on peripheral blood mononuclear cells (PBMCs), taken at new diagnosis, from a patient treated with antithyroid drugs. This sequence joins TRBV28 and TRBJ2-1; 12 bases line up with TRBD2. The CDR3 protein is CASSLTSGRGEQFF. The DNA of the CDR3 is TGTGCCAGCAGTTTGACTAGCGGGAGAGGTGAGCAGTTCTTC.